This is a list of T cell receptor beta chains from one sample in a study. TCRdb reprocessed the RT-PCR reads via MiXCR and lists one record per CDR3 protein. Of about 700,000 distinct CDR3 sequences listed, approximately 15% are singletons. The sample comprised memory CD4+ T cells from blood. These receptors originate from a female donor in good health, serving as a healthy control. CDR3s include the opening cysteine and the closing phenylalanine or tryptophan. D genes are given only for firm matches. Clone size is stated in some rows and not others, as once, few, many or a class when expanded.

TRBD2,TRBJ2-3,many,TRBV20-1,CSARTSLTDTQYF,TGCAGTGCTCGGACTAGTCTAACAGATACGCAGTATTTT
NA,TRBJ2-7,many,TRBV20-1,CSASGPYSASSYEQYF,TGCAGTGCTAGCGGACCCTACAGTGCCAGCTCCTACGAGCAGTACTTC
TRBD2,TRBJ2-1,few,TRBV30,CAWSVMSAGGGRQFF,TGTGCCTGGAGTGTAATGTCGGCGGGAGGAGGGCGGCAGTTCTTC
TRBD2,TRBJ2-3,NA,TRBV7-2,CASSLGLAGGLLYF,TGTGCCAGCAGCTTGGGACTAGCGGGGGGGCTGTTGTATTTT
NA,TRBJ1-5,NA,TRBV20-1,CSASIGRNQPQHF,TGCAGTGCTAGTATAGGGCGGAATCAGCCCCAGCATTTT
NA,TRBJ1-5,many,TRBV20-1,CSATLQGSNQPQHF,TGCAGTGCCACCCTACAGGGAAGCAATCAGCCCCAGCATTTT
TRBD2,TRBJ2-1,few,TRBV11-2,CASSSRLADIYNEQFF,TGTGCCAGCAGCTCACGACTAGCGGACATTTACAATGAGCAGTTCTTC
TRBD2,TRBJ2-7,NA,TRBV20-1,CSAPLGTSFYEQYF,TGCAGTGCTCCCCTCGGGACTAGTTTCTACGAGCAGTACTTC
NA,TRBJ2-3,many,TRBV28,CASSFPGMYTDTQYF,TGTGCCAGCAGTTTCCCTGGGATGTACACAGATACGCAGTATTTT
NA,TRBJ2-1,few,TRBV7-9,CASSPFDQAYEQFF,TGTGCCAGCAGCCCGTTCGACCAGGCCTATGAGCAGTTCTTC